This T cell receptor beta chain derives from a study of blood T cells in healthy people across ages. This clonotype was seen only a few times. The antigen is not known. Primers used in a second PCR of roughly 6 to 11 cycles were a sample-barcoded 5' primer and a J-beta primer mix. Any given sample supplied a minimum of 2.5 million CDR3-containing paired-end reads. TCRdb analysed the 5' RACE reads with MiXCR anew, one entry per CDR3 protein. The table includes more than 700,000 distinct CDR3 sequences, roughly 53% detected once. Every donor gave 8.5 to 10 milliliters of peripheral blood. Study findings and constraints: Conclusively comparing naive with antigen-experienced cells was impossible with unsorted PBMCs.

The CDR3 sequence is 14 residues long. Germline-derived CDR1 and CDR2 are LNHNV and YYDKDF (reference sequence). The chain carries TRBV15 and TRBJ2-7; D remains unclear. The DNA end favors TRBJ2-5, so the J call may be wrong. The sample comprised blood. This clonotype was obtained from a man older than 75 in good health. The CDR3 DNA follows: TGTGCCACCAGCAGAAACAGCCTCCTGGGGACCCAGTACTTC. Protein product: CATSRNSLLGTQYF.